This T cell receptor (beta chain) was captured in a study of blood T cell repertoires in COVID-19. Study-level background: Sites in the United States, Italy and Spain provided acute and convalescent COVID-19 samples.

Clones were read by immunoSEQ multiplex PCR, and TCRdb kept only the in-frame ones, dropping some. The sample lists some 27,000 clones; around 88% were seen once. This CDR3 contains 15 residues. CDR1 and CDR2 from the germline V gene are SGHAT and FQNNGV. V dropped 1 base and J dropped 8 bases, with 18 bases sitting between them. Source material: peripheral blood. The source is a human donor in a cohort sampled during active COVID-19. This chain uses TRBV11-2 with TRBJ2-7; D is possibly TRBD2 (6 bases). CDR3 in amino acids: CASSLGLGGSTKQYF. The DNA of the CDR3 is TGTGCCAGCAGCTTAGGACTAGGTGGATCTACGAAGCAGTACTTC.